Below, 27 T cell receptor beta chains from the same sample are listed, as sequenced in a study of cytomegalovirus exposure and HLA in healthy donors (TCRdb year 2017). Library preparation was by the immunoSEQ multiplex PCR assay. TCRdb's version of the immuneACCESS table is confined to in-frame rearrangements and falls short of the full clone set. An unresolved V gene accounts for under half of the shortfall where checked; the remainder is of unknown origin. In this sample the table shows some 70,000 clones, about 82% of which occur a single time. Jointly, the top ten make up less than 3% of the sample. Sequencing was carried out using PBMCs. The receptors were sampled from a young man in good health and CMV-seronegative.

The V and J genes are TRBV4-1 and TRBJ2-3, with 15 bases fitting TRBD2. Germline V gives CDR1 MGHRA, CDR2 YSYEKL. The length of the CDR3 is 16 residues. V was clipped by 1 base and J by 10 bases; unmatched bases: 6. The CDR3 nucleotides are TGCGCCAGCAGCCAAGTAGTAGGACTAGCGGGAGGGTCGCAGTATTTT. This encodes CASSQVVGLAGGSQYF.

The CDR3 bases are TGTGCCACCAGCATAACCCCAGGGCGTTTAAACTATGGCTACACCTTC. It yields the protein CATSITPGRLNYGYTF. The chain has TRBV15 and TRBJ1-2; weak D call: TRBD1 (5 bases). The CDR3 totals 16 residues. The ends were cut back, 4 bases at V and 2 bases at J, with 17 bases in the middle. Germline values: CDR1 LNHNV, CDR2 YYDKDF (reference sequence).

The table lists this clone with a count of one. The chain links TRBV11-3 to TRBJ2-1; TRBD2 aligns across 7 bases. J gave up 4 bases and V 5 bases, and 14 bases lay outside the gene matches. Germline CDR1 and CDR2: SGHNT and YENEEA. This CDR3 contains 17 residues. The CDR3: CASSPFYAGETYNEQFF. The CDR3 nucleotides are TGTGCCAGCAGCCCGTTCTACGCGGGAGAGACTTACAATGAGCAGTTCTTC.

The genes are TRBV30 and TRBJ1-6, with D hard to call. V lost 8 bases, J lost 0 bases, and 11 bases lay in between. The V gene's germline CDR1 is GTSNPN and CDR2 SVGIG (reference sequence). CDR3 length equals 14 residues. CDR3 residues: CAGQESSYNSPLHF. The DNA of the CDR3 is TGTGCCGGTCAAGAGAGCTCCTATAATTCACCCCTCCACTTT.

V is TRBV28 and J is TRBJ1-3; a possible D gene is TRBD1 (5 bases). Germline CDR1 is MDHEN and CDR2 is SYDVKM. There are 15 residues in the CDR3. Trimming cost V 10 bases and J 3 bases, with 19 bases left between them. CDR3 DNA: TGTGCCAACCACCTTTCACAGGATCGTGGAAACACCATATATTTT. Its translation: CANHLSQDRGNTIYF.

The CDR3 loop reads CASNSPGRGRFEQYF. The CDR3 DNA sequence: TGTGCCAGCAACTCTCCGGGGCGGGGGAGATTCGAGCAGTACTTC. This chain connects TRBV19 to TRBJ2-7; 7 nucleotides agree with TRBD2. This CDR3 has 15 amino acids. Germline-derived CDR1 and CDR2 are LNHDA and SQIVND (reference sequence). V shed 9 bases, J shed 6 bases, and the junction held 17 bases outside the gene matches.

V is TRBV6-1 and J is TRBJ2-7; D perhaps matches TRBD1 (5 bases). V was shortened by 4 bases and J by 1 base, with 14 bases between the two germline ends. This CDR3 has 15 residues. The germline gives CDR1 MNHNS, CDR2 SASEGT. The CDR3 nucleotides read TGTGCCAGCAGTGTATCTCAGGGCAGTTCCTACGAGCAGTACGTC. This gives the protein CASSVSQGSSYEQYV.

The chain carries TRBV5-4 and TRBJ2-5; D is possibly TRBD1 (6 bases). This CDR3 comprises 16 residues. The V gene's germline CDR1 is SGHNT and CDR2 YYREEE (reference sequence). Trimming took off 0 bases at V and 1 base at J, with 13 bases between the two ends. The CDR3 sequence: CASSLGIMGAQETQYF. The CDR3 bases are TGTGCCAGCAGCTTGGGTATTATGGGGGCCCAAGAGACCCAGTACTTC.

This chain links TRBV5-6 with TRBJ2-7; no definite D call. CDR3 length: 17 amino acids. The ends were cut back, 4 bases at V and 0 bases at J, with 20 bases in the middle. Germline-derived CDR1 and CDR2 are SGHDT and YYEEEE. This CDR3 reads CASSNIKQPYSSYEQYV. CDR3 DNA sequence: TGTGCCAGCAGCAACATCAAACAGCCCTACAGCTCCTACGAGCAGTACGTC.

The V gene is TRBV7-6, the J gene TRBJ1-4, with D uncertain. V shed 4 bases and J shed 0 bases, with 12 bases lying between them. The CDR3 covers 16 residues. Germline CDR1 is SGHVS and CDR2 is FNYEAQ. This chain's CDR3 is CASSSLLGATNEKLFF. CDR3 in DNA: TGTGCCAGCAGCTCCCTCCTGGGAGCAACTAATGAAAAACTGTTTTTT.

The chain combines TRBV11-3 with TRBJ1-2, with D maybe TRBD1 (5 bases). The germline CDR1 and CDR2 sequences are SGHNT and YENEEA. V was cut by 5 bases and J by 7 bases, with 26 bases left in between. The CDR3 consists of 17 residues. CDR3 sequence (DNA): TGTGCCAGCAGCCCACGATATATGGACATAGGGGAATCTGGCTACACCTTC. Its protein product is CASSPRYMDIGESGYTF.

This sequence joins TRBV18 and TRBJ2-1, with unresolved D. From germline, CDR1 is KGHSH and CDR2 LQKENI. The length of the CDR3 is 16 residues. Trimming took off 0 bases at V and 5 bases at J, with 14 bases between the two ends. The CDR3 region has the DNA TGTGCCAGCTCACCACCGTCCGGTATCCTAAACAATGAGCAGTTCTTC. This encodes CASSPPSGILNNEQFF. Supplemented by reference TRBV18 and TRBJ2-1, the full variable domain reads NAGVMQNPRHLVRRRGQEARLRCSPMKGHSHVYWYRQLPEEGLKFMVYLQKENIIDESGMPKERFSAEFPKEGPSILRIQQVVRGDSAAYFCASSPPSGILNNEQFFGPGTRLTVL.

The rearrangement joins TRBV30 to TRBJ2-1; D may be TRBD2 (6 bases). With 2 bases removed from V and 1 base from J, the gap between germline ends came to 18 bases. Per the germline V gene, CDR1 is GTSNPN and CDR2 is SVGIG (reference sequence). CDR3 length: 17 amino acids. This CDR3 reads CAWSHRGSGRSYNEQFF. CDR3 in DNA: TGTGCCTGGAGTCACCGAGGGTCCGGGAGATCCTACAATGAGCAGTTCTTC.

The chain recombines TRBV9 with TRBJ2-2; TRBD2 aligns across 9 bases. The germline V gene has CDR1 SGDLS and CDR2 YYNGEE. Trimming cost V 2 bases and J 5 bases; bases outside gene matches: 4. The CDR3 contains 15 residues. In DNA, the CDR3 is TGTGCCAGCAGCGTGGTTAGCGGGGGAACCGGGGAGCTGTTTTTT. Translating gives CASSVVSGGTGELFF. The variable domain in full, completed from reference TRBV9 and TRBJ2-2, reads DSGVTQTPKHLITATGQRVTLRCSPRSGDLSVYWYQQSLDQGLQFLIQYYNGEERAKGNILERFSAQQFPDLHSELNLSSLELGDSALYFCASSVVSGGTGELFFGEGSRLTVL.

The rearrangement links TRBV6-4 to TRBJ1-6; TRBD1 matches 8 bases. CDR3 length: 15 residues. Germline V CDR1 and CDR2: MRHNA, SNTAGT. With V trimmed by 5 bases and J by 9 bases, 9 bases remained unmatched. The CDR3 reads CASSYTGTGGSPLHF. The CDR3 coding sequence is TGTGCCAGCAGTTACACCGGGACAGGTGGTTCACCCCTCCACTTT.

The CDR3 loop reads CASSRQGGQPQHF. The CDR3 DNA follows: TGTGCCAGCAGCCGACAGGGTGGGCAGCCCCAGCATTTT. The chain joins TRBV13 to TRBJ1-5; 7 nucleotides agree with TRBD1. Trimming at V came to 5 bases and at J to 7 bases, leaving 5 bases not matched to a gene. This CDR3 has 13 residues. CDR1 is PRHDT and CDR2 is FYEKMQ in the germline V gene (reference sequence). Filled out from reference TRBV13 and TRBJ1-5, the complete variable domain reads AAGVIQSPRHLIKEKRETATLKCYPIPRHDTVYWYQQGPGQDPQFLISFYEKMQSDKGSIPDRFSAQQFSDYHSELNMSSLELGDSALYFCASSRQGGQPQHFGDGTRLSIL.

The chain recombines TRBV4-1 with TRBJ1-5; no reliable D call. Trimming took 1 base from V and 5 from J, leaving 6 bases between them. Germline values: CDR1 MGHRA, CDR2 YSYEKL. The CDR3 loop spans 13 amino acids. The CDR3 nucleotides read TGCGCCAGCAGCCAAGCCCCCGATCAGCCCCAGCATTTT. Translation: CASSQAPDQPQHF.

The sample holds a few counts of this clone. The V call is TRBV5-1, the J call TRBJ2-5; D is possibly TRBD1 (6 bases). Per germline, CDR1 SGHRS and CDR2 YFSETQ. Trimming took 0 bases from V and 5 from J, leaving 17 bases between them. This CDR3 comprises 16 residues. CDR3 coding DNA: TGCGCCAGCAGCTTGGACGCCAGGGGACCTGCGGAGACCCAGTACTTC. Its translation is CASSLDARGPAETQYF.

This clone came up once. The rearrangement uses TRBV5-1 and TRBJ2-3; D is ambiguous. Germline V gene lookup returns CDR1 SGHRS and CDR2 YFSETQ. CDR3 size: 14 residues. V lost 5 bases, J lost 2 bases, and 12 bases lay in between. The CDR3 spells CASRGDGYTDTQYF. The CDR3 DNA reads as TGCGCCAGCAGAGGAGACGGATACACAGATACGCAGTATTTT.

The gene calls are TRBV5-1 and TRBJ1-4; D remains ambiguous. V gave up 9 bases and J gave up 7 bases, with 22 bases separating them. The CDR3 covers 15 residues. Germline V gives CDR1 SGHRS, CDR2 YFSETQ. The CDR3 nucleotides read TGCGCCACATCACCGACTGCATCGTCCGGTGAAAAACTGTTTTTT. This codes for CATSPTASSGEKLFF.

The J gene is TRBJ2-1, the V gene TRBV9; 8 positions match TRBD2. Germline trimming cut 2 bases from V and 8 bases from J; bases unmatched to any gene: 9. Per germline, CDR1 SGDLS and CDR2 YYNGEE. This CDR3 comprises 15 residues. The CDR3 coding sequence is TGTGCCAGCAGCGTTTTTAGCGGGATAGGCGATGAGCAGTTCTTC. Translating gives CASSVFSGIGDEQFF.

This clone was observed once. This sequence joins TRBV13 and TRBJ1-1, with TRBD1 identical over 8 bases. Losses at the gene ends were 4 bases for V and 3 bases for J; bases not matched to a gene: 10. Germline lookup yields CDR1 PRHDT and CDR2 FYEKMQ (reference sequence). CDR3 size: 16 residues. The CDR3 sequence: CASSSQTGEMDTEAFF. The CDR3 nucleotides read TGTGCCAGCAGCTCACAGACAGGGGAAATGGACACTGAAGCTTTCTTT. Full variable domain (missing parts from reference TRBV13 and TRBJ1-1): AAGVIQSPRHLIKEKRETATLKCYPIPRHDTVYWYQQGPGQDPQFLISFYEKMQSDKGSIPDRFSAQQFSDYHSELNMSSLELGDSALYFCASSSQTGEMDTEAFFGQGTRLTVV.

V and J are TRBV4-3 and TRBJ1-6, with D unclear. The V gene's germline CDR1 is LGHNA and CDR2 YSLEER. The V end lost 4 bases, the J end lost 11 bases, and 18 bases lay between the germline ends. CDR3 length: 15 residues. The chain's CDR3 is CASSPTEEGETPLHF. The CDR3 region has the DNA TGCGCCAGCAGCCCGACCGAGGAGGGTGAGACACCCCTCCACTTT.

This chain connects TRBV7-2 to TRBJ1-5, with TRBD1 as a possible D gene (5 bases). The CDR3 sequence is 18 residues long. The germline gives CDR1 SGHTA, CDR2 FQGNSA. V was clipped by 2 bases and J by 0 bases, with 17 bases between them. The DNA for the CDR3 is TGTGCCAGCAGCTTAAGGGGAGGCCGGGGCTATAGCAATCAGCCCCAGCATTTT. It is translated as CASSLRGGRGYSNQPQHF.

The chain is built from TRBV9 and TRBJ2-3; D not resolved. Germline V gene sequence: CDR1 SGDLS, CDR2 YYNGEE. V lost 2 bases, J lost 2 bases, and 12 bases lay in between. The CDR3 extends over 15 amino acids. The CDR3 coding sequence is TGTGCCAGCAGCGTCCTGTCCCTGGCCACAGATACGCAGTATTTT. This sequence encodes CASSVLSLATDTQYF.

This clone was detected a few times. The chain joins TRBV6-5 to TRBJ2-7; TRBD1 matches at 7 bases. V lost 6 bases, J lost 1 base, and 6 bases stayed unmatched. In germline, CDR1 is MNHEY, CDR2 SVGAGI. This CDR3 contains 14 residues. DNA for the CDR3: TGTGCCAGCAGCCTCTTGACAGGGTCCTACGAGCAGTACTTC. It codes for CASSLLTGSYEQYF.

J is TRBJ1-2 and V is TRBV7-9; D perhaps matches TRBD1 (6 bases). The CDR3 is made up of 16 amino acids. Looked up from germline, CDR1 is SEHNR and CDR2 is FQNEAQ (reference sequence). The ends were cut back, 4 bases at V and 5 bases at J, with 20 bases in the middle. CDR3 sequence reads: CASSSNRDMGPYGYTF. Written as DNA, the CDR3 is TGTGCCAGCAGCTCGAACCGGGACATGGGCCCTTATGGCTACACCTTC.